The TCR beta chain under discussion was sequenced for a study of human T cells and chemical hapten exposure. Study-wide background: Patches that contained 0.01% DPC were applied to the upper back and read at 6 days. Study observations and caveats: Every donor had alopecia, and their immune response may therefore differ from healthy people's.

Germline assignment: CDR1 MNHEY and CDR2 SVGAGI. The CDR3 runs to 16 residues. The ends were cut back, 0 bases at V and 0 bases at J, with 9 bases in the middle. The table lists this clonotype with a few counts. Its antigen is undetermined. Stated time point: pre-sensitization, week 0. Noted treatment: therapeutic diphenylcyclopropenone sensitization with weekly scalp DPC. TCRdb recomputed calls from the RACE reads with MiXCR, one row per CDR3 protein. Among over 300,000 distinct CDR3 sequences listed, about 5.1% were seen once. Sequenced here: whole blood, sampled in connection with sensitization to the hapten diphenylcyclopropenone (DPC). The clonotype originates from a woman aged 50 to 60 with alopecia areata. Some clones in this sample may be carry-over from other donors' samples. The chain employs TRBV6-5 and TRBJ1-3; the D gene is possibly TRBD1 (5 bases). The CDR3 spells CASSYSMGTSGNTIYF. The CDR3, as DNA: TGTGCCAGCAGTTACTCGATGGGGACCTCTGGAAACACCATATATTTT.